This T cell receptor (beta chain) was recorded in a study of tumor-infiltrating lymphocytes in primary liver carcinoma. A constant-region primer primed TCR beta cDNA synthesis from 450 to 550 ng of total RNA. Modified slightly, ARM-PCR produced TCR beta libraries over three nested multiplex PCR rounds. In TCRdb, the multiplex PCR reads were re-called with MiXCR into one record per CDR3 protein. The table shows 95,000 to 150,000 distinct CDR3 sequences, with around 60% occurring only once. Co-extracted RNA and DNA came from approximately 20-30 mg of unsorted bulk tissue. Sampling targeted five separate regions of each tumor, which included the tumor centre. The study found over 80% viable tumor cells in every tumor sample. The sequencing input was liver tumor tissue from sampling region 1. Subset given: tumor region T1, superior pole. The TCR was taken from a woman aged 55-75 years with primary liver carcinoma and hepatitis B virus infection.

The DNA of the CDR3 is TGTGCCAGCAGCCCCCGGGACCCGAGCTCCTACAATGCTCAGTTCTTC. It encodes CASSPRDPSSYNAQFF. The chain is built from TRBV11-2 and TRBJ2-1; the D call may be TRBD1 or TRBD2 (5 bases each). CDR1 and CDR2 from the germline V gene are SGHAT and FQNNGV. V lost 5 bases to trimming and J lost 13 bases, with 27 bases between them. The CDR3 contains 16 residues.